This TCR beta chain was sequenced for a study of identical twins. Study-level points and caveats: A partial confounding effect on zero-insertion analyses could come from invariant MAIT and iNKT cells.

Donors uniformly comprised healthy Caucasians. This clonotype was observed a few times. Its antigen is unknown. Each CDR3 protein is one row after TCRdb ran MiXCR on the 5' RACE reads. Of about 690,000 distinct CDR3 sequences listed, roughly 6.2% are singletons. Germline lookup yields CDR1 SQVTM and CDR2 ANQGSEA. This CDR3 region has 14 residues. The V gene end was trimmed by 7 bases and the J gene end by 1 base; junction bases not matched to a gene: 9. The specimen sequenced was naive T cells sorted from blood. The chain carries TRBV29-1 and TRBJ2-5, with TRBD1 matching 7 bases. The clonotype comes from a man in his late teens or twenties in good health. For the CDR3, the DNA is TGCAGCGCCGAGGGACAGACCTTCCAAGAGACCCAGTACTTC. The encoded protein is CSAEGQTFQETQYF.